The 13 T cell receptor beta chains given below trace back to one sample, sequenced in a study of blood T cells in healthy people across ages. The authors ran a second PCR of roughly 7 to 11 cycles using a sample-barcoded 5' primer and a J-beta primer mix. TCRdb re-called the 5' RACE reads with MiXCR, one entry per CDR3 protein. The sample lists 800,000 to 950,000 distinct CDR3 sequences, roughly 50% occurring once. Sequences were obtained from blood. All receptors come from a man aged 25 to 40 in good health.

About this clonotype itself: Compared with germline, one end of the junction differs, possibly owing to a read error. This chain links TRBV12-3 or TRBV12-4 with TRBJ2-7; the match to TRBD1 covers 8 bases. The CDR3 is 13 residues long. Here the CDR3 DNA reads TGTGCCAGCACGGGACAGGCTCCCTACGCGCAGTACTTC. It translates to CASTGQAPYAQYF.

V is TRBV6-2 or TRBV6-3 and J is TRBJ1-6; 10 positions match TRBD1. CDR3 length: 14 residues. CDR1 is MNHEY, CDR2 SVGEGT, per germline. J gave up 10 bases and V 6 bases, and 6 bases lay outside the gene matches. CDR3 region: CASSDRGLGSPLHF. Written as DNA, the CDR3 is TGTGCCAGCAGCGACAGGGGGCTGGGATCACCCCTCCACTTT.

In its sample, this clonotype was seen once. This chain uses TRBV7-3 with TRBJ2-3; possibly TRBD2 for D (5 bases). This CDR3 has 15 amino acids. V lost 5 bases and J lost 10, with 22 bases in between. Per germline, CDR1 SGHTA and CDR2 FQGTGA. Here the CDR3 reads CASSLNGVAGDAQYF. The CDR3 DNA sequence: TGTGCCAGCAGCCTTAATGGCGTGGCCGGGGATGCGCAGTATTTT.

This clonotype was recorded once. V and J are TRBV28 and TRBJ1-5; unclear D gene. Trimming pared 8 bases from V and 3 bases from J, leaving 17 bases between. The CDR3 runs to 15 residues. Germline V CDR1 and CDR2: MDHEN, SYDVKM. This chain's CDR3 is CASGPMDRNNQPQHF. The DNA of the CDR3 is TGTGCCAGCGGGCCGATGGACCGAAACAATCAGCCCCAGCATTTT.

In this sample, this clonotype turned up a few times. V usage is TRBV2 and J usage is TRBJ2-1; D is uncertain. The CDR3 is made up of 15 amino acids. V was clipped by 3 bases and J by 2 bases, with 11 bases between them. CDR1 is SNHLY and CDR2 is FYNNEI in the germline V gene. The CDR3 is CASSDRPITYNEQFF. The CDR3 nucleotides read TGTGCCAGCAGTGACAGGCCAATTACCTACAATGAGCAGTTCTTC.

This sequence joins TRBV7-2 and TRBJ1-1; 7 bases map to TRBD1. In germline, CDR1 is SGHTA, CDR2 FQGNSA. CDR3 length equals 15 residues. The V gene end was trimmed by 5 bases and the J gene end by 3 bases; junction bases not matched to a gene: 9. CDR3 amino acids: CASSPRPDRDTEAFF. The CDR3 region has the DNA TGTGCCAGCAGCCCAAGGCCCGACAGGGACACTGAAGCTTTCTTT.

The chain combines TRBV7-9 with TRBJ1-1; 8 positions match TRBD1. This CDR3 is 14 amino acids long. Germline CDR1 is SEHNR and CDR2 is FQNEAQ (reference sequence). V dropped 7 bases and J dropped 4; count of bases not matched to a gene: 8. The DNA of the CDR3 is TGTGCCAGCACCTTCCAGGACAGGGCCACTGAAGCTTTCTTT. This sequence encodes CASTFQDRATEAFF.

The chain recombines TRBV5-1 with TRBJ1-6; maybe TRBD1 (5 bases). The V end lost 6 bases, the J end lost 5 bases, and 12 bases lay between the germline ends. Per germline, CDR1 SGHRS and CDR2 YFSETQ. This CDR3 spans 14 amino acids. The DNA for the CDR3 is TGCGCCAGCAACATGGGGGTGGATAATTCACCCCTCCACTTT. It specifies CASNMGVDNSPLHF.

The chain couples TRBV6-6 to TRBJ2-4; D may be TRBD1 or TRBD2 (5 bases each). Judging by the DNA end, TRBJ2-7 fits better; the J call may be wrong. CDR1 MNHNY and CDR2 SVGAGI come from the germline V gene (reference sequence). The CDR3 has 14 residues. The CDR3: CASGSGTGSYEQYF. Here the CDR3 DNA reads TGTGCCAGCGGCTCCGGGACGGGCTCCTACGAGCAGTACTTC.

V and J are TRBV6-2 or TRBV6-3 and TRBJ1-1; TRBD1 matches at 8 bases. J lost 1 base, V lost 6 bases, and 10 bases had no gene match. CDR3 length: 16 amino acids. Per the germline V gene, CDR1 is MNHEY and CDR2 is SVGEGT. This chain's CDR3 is CASSPDRGKWNTEAFF. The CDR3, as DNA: TGTGCCAGCAGCCCCGACAGGGGCAAATGGAACACTGAAGCTTTCTTT.

CDR3: CASTAGGPIPTDTQYF. CDR3 DNA: TGTGCCAGCACAGCGGGGGGGCCAATTCCCACAGATACGCAGTATTTT. The chain carries TRBV21-1 and TRBJ2-3; the table calls TRBD2, which could not be checked here. TRBV21-1 is a pseudogene. CDR3 length: 16 amino acids.

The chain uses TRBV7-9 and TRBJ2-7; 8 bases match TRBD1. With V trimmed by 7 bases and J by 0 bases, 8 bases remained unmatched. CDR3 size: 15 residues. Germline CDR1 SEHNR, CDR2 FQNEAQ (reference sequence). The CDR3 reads CASIRTGTTSYEQYF. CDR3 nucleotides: TGTGCCAGCATCCGGACAGGGACCACCTCCTACGAGCAGTACTTC.

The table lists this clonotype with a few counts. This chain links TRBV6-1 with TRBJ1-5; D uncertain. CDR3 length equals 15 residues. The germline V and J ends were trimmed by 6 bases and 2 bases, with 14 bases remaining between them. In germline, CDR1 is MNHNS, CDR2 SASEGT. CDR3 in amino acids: CASRSRALGNQPQHF. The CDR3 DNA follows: TGTGCCAGCAGGAGCCGGGCCTTGGGCAATCAGCCCCAGCATTTT.